The 13 T cell receptor beta chains below come from one sample, sequenced in a study of control samples from healthy donors and cancer patients. TCRdb's table, derived via immunoSEQ multiplex PCR, lists solely in-frame clones and lacks some. The sample yields around 94,000 clones, approximately 86% seen once. Sequencing input: blood. The receptors come from a woman aged 50 to 60 in good health.

V and J are TRBV5-1 and TRBJ2-3; D is unresolved. V dropped 1 base and J dropped 1 base, with 10 bases sitting between them. Germline V gene data show CDR1 as SGHRS and CDR2 as YFSETQ. This CDR3 region has 15 residues. CDR3 nucleotides: TGCGCCAGCAGCTTGAGGGTAGAAGGCACAGATACGCAGTATTTT. Its protein product is CASSLRVEGTDTQYF.

This chain uses TRBV4-3 with TRBJ2-7; D may be TRBD2 (5 bases). Germline assignment: CDR1 LGHNA and CDR2 YSLEER. The V and J ends lost 2 bases and 3 bases respectively, with 11 bases between them. The CDR3 runs to 14 residues. The CDR3, as DNA: TGCGCCAGCAGCCAACGTCCAGGAGGCTACGAGCAGTACTTC. Its protein product is CASSQRPGGYEQYF.

The V gene is TRBV27, the J gene TRBJ2-4; D is tentatively TRBD1 or TRBD2 (5 bases each). Germline V CDR1 and CDR2: MNHEY, SMNVEV (reference sequence). This CDR3 is 15 amino acids long. Trimming stripped 6 bases from V and 0 bases from J, with 12 bases between. Here the CDR3 reads CASSSGGIAKNIQYF. CDR3 in DNA: TGTGCCAGCAGCTCTGGGGGAATAGCCAAAAACATTCAGTACTTC.

This clone occurred a few times. The rearrangement joins TRBV20-1 to TRBJ2-3; a weak D match, TRBD1 (5 bases). The CDR3 is 14 residues long. Looked up from germline, CDR1 is DFQATT and CDR2 is SNEGSKA (reference sequence). Between the trimmed V and J ends, which lost 3 bases and 0 bases, there was a span of 10 bases. The CDR3 bases are TGCAGTGCTAGTCAACAGGTTAGCACAGATACGCAGTATTTT. Translating gives CSASQQVSTDTQYF.

The gene calls are TRBV28 and TRBJ1-1, with no clear D. The V gene lost 5 bases and the J gene lost 1 base, with 2 bases spanning the gap. Per the germline V gene, CDR1 is MDHEN and CDR2 is SYDVKM. The CDR3 totals 11 residues. The CDR3 protein is CASSGNTEAFF. For the CDR3, the DNA is TGTGCCAGCAGTGGGAACACTGAAGCTTTCTTT.

This clone appeared a single time. The V call is TRBV18, the J call TRBJ2-7; 8 bases align to TRBD2. V lost 9 bases to trimming and J lost 3 bases; unmatched junction nucleotides: 13. The CDR3 is made up of 15 amino acids. The germline V gene encodes CDR1 KGHSH and CDR2 LQKENI. CDR3 DNA sequence: TGTGCCAGTTCTCTTCGGGAGGGCCCGTTCTACGAGCAGTACTTC. Protein sequence: CASSLREGPFYEQYF.

The chain uses TRBV6-5 and TRBJ1-5, with TRBD1 identical over 7 bases. The V segment lost 6 bases and the J segment 1 base; nucleotides outside the gene matches: 3. CDR1 is MNHEY, CDR2 SVGAGI, per germline. The CDR3 is made up of 14 amino acids. CDR3: CASRKQGSNQPQHF. DNA of the CDR3: TGTGCCAGCAGAAAACAGGGGAGCAATCAGCCCCAGCATTTT.

The rearrangement joins TRBV7-8 to TRBJ2-2; D call uncertain. In germline, CDR1 is SGHVS, CDR2 FQNEAQ. The length of the CDR3 is 13 residues. V was trimmed by 5 bases and J by 7 bases, leaving 11 bases between them. Here the CDR3 reads CASSTPVGGELFF. The CDR3 region has the DNA TGTGCCAGCAGCACCCCTGTGGGCGGGGAGCTGTTTTTT.

The rearrangement uses TRBV19 and TRBJ1-5, with 8 bases aligning to TRBD1. The CDR3 runs 13 residues. V shed 9 bases and J 5 bases; nucleotides not matched to a gene: 6. CDR1 and CDR2 from the germline V gene are LNHDA and SQIVND (reference sequence). In DNA, the CDR3 is TGTGCCAGCCAGGACAGGGAACATCAGCCCCAGCATTTT. Its translation is CASQDREHQPQHF.

The chain couples TRBV11-3 to TRBJ2-1; 14 bases fit TRBD2. Germline V lookup: CDR1 SGHNT, CDR2 YENEEA. V shed 7 bases and J 7 bases; nucleotides not matched to a gene: 9. This CDR3 has 16 amino acids. This CDR3 is CASTHTGTSGRNEQFF. In DNA, the CDR3 is TGTGCCAGCACCCACACCGGGACTAGCGGGAGAAATGAGCAGTTCTTC.

The chain recombines TRBV5-5 with TRBJ2-5; D is perhaps TRBD1 (6 bases). This CDR3 contains 16 residues. With 0 bases removed from V and 4 bases from J, the gap between germline ends came to 16 bases. Germline V CDR1 and CDR2: SGHKS, YYEKEE (reference sequence). The CDR3 region is CASSLAIGQGLETQYF. For the CDR3, the DNA is TGTGCCAGCAGCTTGGCGATCGGGCAGGGGTTAGAGACCCAGTACTTC. The whole variable domain, remainder taken from reference TRBV5-5 and TRBJ2-5, is DAGVTQSPTHLIKTRGQQVTLRCSPISGHKSVSWYQQVLGQGPQFIFQYYEKEERGRGNFPDRFSARQFPNYSSELNVNALLLGDSALYLCASSLAIGQGLETQYFGPGTRLLVL.

V gene TRBV28 combines with J gene TRBJ1-5, with D unresolved. CDR1 is MDHEN and CDR2 is SYDVKM in the germline V gene. The CDR3 is 14 amino acids. The V gene lost 7 bases and the J gene lost 1 base, with 11 bases spanning the gap. CDR3 nucleotides: TGTGCCAGCATCCCGGGAACCAGCAATCAGCCCCAGCATTTT. Its translation is CASIPGTSNQPQHF.

CDR3 in DNA: TGCGCCAGCAGCCACCCCCTCAGGATCACTGAAGCTTTCTTT. Its protein is CASSHPLRITEAFF. J is TRBJ1-1 and V is TRBV4-1; D gene ambiguous. Germline V CDR1 and CDR2: MGHRA, YSYEKL. Trimming removed 3 bases from V and 4 bases from J, with 12 bases in between. The CDR3 extends over 14 amino acids.